These 9 T cell receptor beta chains share one sample of origin, sequenced in a study of vaccination and CD4 T cells after COVID-19. These receptors have no known antigen. The treatment denotes: approximately nine-day PBMC culture with coronavirus spike peptide pools or control peptides (ViraFEST assay). Cultured CD4+ T-cell DNA underwent Oncomine TCR Beta short-read sequencing. TCRdb re-derived calls from the PCR reads in MiXCR, one entry per CDR3 protein. This table holds more than 12,000 distinct CDR3 sequences, roughly 80% found once. The specimen was CD4+ T cells from blood, cultured in vitro, collected after SARS-CoV-2 vaccination. Source of these receptors: a human donor who received a COVID-19 vaccine.

The chain links TRBV6-1 to TRBJ2-7; D gene unclear. The V end lost 6 bases, the J end lost 2 bases, and 11 bases lay between the germline ends. CDR1 and CDR2 (germline): MNHNS, SASEGT. CDR3 size: 13 residues. The CDR3 region has the DNA TGTGCCAGCAGGGCCAATTGGGCCTACGAGCAGTACTTC. It codes for CASRANWAYEQYF.

A single count supports this clonotype. The chain couples TRBV24-1 to TRBJ2-2, with 8 bases that match TRBD1. CDR3 size: 14 residues. Losses at the gene ends were 12 bases for V and 0 bases for J; bases not matched to a gene: 5. Germline-derived CDR1 and CDR2 are KGHDR and SFDVKD. The CDR3 DNA reads TGTGCCGCCACAGGGGGGACGAACACCGGGGAGCTGTTTTTT. Amino acid sequence: CAATGGTNTGELFF.

The V gene is TRBV30, the J gene TRBJ1-1; D is undetermined. The CDR3 runs to 15 residues. Trimming left V 1 base short and J 0 bases short, with 12 bases between. Germline CDR1 and CDR2: GTSNPN and SVGIG (reference sequence). The CDR3 reads CAWSGEGKMNTEAFF. DNA for the CDR3: TGTGCCTGGAGTGGGGAGGGAAAGATGAACACTGAAGCTTTCTTT.

V and J are TRBV11-3 and TRBJ1-1, with TRBD1 matching 8 bases. The ends lost 5 bases at V and 9 bases at J; junction bases unmatched: 11. CDR3 length: 14 amino acids. Germline assignment: CDR1 SGHNT and CDR2 YENEEA. The CDR3 is CASSQVGGQGQAFF. CDR3 nucleotides: TGTGCCAGCAGCCAAGTAGGCGGACAGGGCCAAGCTTTCTTT.

J is TRBJ1-5 and V is TRBV6-1, with a weak D call TRBD1 (5 bases). Trimming shortened V by 0 bases and J by 2 bases, and 5 bases separated the two germline ends. The CDR3 loop spans 14 amino acids. Germline CDR1 is MNHNS and CDR2 is SASEGT. CDR3 residues: CASSEAGGNQPQHF. In DNA form, the CDR3 reads TGTGCCAGCAGTGAAGCAGGGGGCAATCAGCCCCAGCATTTT.

V gene TRBV12-3 or TRBV12-4 combines with J gene TRBJ1-2, with D unresolved. The ends were cut back, 6 bases at V and 0 bases at J, with 8 bases in the middle. The CDR3 has 13 residues. The CDR3 coding sequence is TGTGCCAGCAGCCCACAGCCTAACTATGGCTACACCTTC. As protein: CASSPQPNYGYTF.

The CDR3 bases are TGTGCCAGCACCCCCGGCCGGAGGCAAGAGACCCAGTACTTC. Translating gives CASTPGRRQETQYF. V and J are TRBV12-3 or TRBV12-4 and TRBJ2-5, with D possibly being TRBD2 (5 bases). This CDR3 has 14 residues. The ends were cut back, 7 bases at V and 2 bases at J, with 14 bases in the middle.

The chain combines TRBV24-1 with TRBJ2-1; D not resolved. The V end was cut by 2 bases, the J end by 9 bases, with 22 bases between. The CDR3 is 17 amino acids. Germline lookup yields CDR1 KGHDR and CDR2 SFDVKD. CDR3 sequence reads: CATSDSRSAVAVSEQFF. In DNA, the CDR3 is TGTGCCACCAGTGATTCGAGGAGCGCCGTTGCGGTAAGTGAGCAGTTCTTC.

This rearrangement joins TRBV19 to TRBJ1-2; 7 bases align to TRBD1. The junction had 12 bases not matched to a gene; V was cut back by 3 bases and J by 2 bases. The CDR3 is 17 amino acids. In germline, CDR1 is LNHDA, CDR2 SQIVND (reference sequence). The CDR3 is CASSIGSAGGTNYGYTF. The CDR3 coding sequence is TGTGCCAGTAGTATCGGGTCGGCAGGGGGTACAAACTATGGCTACACCTTC.